This record concerns one T cell receptor beta chain sequence. What it binds is unknown. This sample is part of a study of response to subunit inactivated influenza vaccine. Notes on the study in general: Few new T cells, the authors suggested, are recruited by each seasonal influenza vaccination.

A single record per CDR3 protein comes from TCRdb applying MiXCR to the RT-PCR reads. The table shows 600,000 to 850,000 distinct CDR3 sequences, with approximately 15% occurring only once. This TCR was sampled from a man aged 50-59 years who received an inactivated influenza vaccine. The input for sequencing was PBMCs from blood, taken about 14 days before vaccination.

The CDR3 nucleotides read TGTGCCAGCAGCCAACTAGCGAAGTCCTACAATGAGCAGTTCTTC. Encoded protein: CASSQLAKSYNEQFF. This chain connects TRBV9 to TRBJ2-1, with 7 bases fitting TRBD2. Germline trimming cut 4 bases from V and 1 base from J; bases unmatched to any gene: 5. Germline V lookup: CDR1 SGDLS, CDR2 YYNGEE. The CDR3 totals 15 residues.